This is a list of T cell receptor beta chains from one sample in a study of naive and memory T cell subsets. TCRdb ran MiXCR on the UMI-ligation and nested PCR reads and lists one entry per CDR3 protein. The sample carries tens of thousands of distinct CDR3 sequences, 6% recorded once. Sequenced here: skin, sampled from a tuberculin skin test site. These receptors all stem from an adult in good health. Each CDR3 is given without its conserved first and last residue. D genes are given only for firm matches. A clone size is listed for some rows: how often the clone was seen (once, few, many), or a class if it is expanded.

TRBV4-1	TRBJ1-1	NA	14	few	ASSQVGGTWNTEAF
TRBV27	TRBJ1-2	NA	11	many	ASTLSAGGGYT
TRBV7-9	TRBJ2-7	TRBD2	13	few	ASSSLSGASYEQY
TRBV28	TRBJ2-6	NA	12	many	ASSNTLGANVLT
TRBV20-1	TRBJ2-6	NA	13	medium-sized	SASFSGSGANVLT
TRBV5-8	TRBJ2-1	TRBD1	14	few	ASSLVGDRGLSEQF
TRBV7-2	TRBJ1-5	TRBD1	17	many	ASSKKGPRQGVMSQPQH
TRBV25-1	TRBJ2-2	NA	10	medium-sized	ATELGSGELF
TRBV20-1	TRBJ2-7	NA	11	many	SARDRTDYEQY
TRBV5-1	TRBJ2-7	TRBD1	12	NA	ASSPGTGDYEQY
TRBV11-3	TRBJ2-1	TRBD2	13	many	ASSLASGRYNEQF
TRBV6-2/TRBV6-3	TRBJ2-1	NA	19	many	ASKTVGTHRNLAVSYNEQF
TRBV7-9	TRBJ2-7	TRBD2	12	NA	ASSPSGNNYEQY
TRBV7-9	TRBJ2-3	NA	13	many	ASSEHGGGADTQY
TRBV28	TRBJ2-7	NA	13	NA	ASSPKGRVSYEQY
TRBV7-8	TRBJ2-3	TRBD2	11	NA	ASRLGGADTQY
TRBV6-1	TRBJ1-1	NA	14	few	ASSDPPGKRNTEAF
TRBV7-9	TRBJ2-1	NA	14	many	ASSPRAAHSYNEQF
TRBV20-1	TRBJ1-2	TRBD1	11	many	SAVQGTRHSYT
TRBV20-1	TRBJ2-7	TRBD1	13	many	SASPGTGVGSEQY
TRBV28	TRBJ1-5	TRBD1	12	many	ASRVTGGSQPQH
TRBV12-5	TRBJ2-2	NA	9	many	ASGSSGELF
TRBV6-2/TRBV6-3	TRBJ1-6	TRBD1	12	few	ASRDTGGSSPLH
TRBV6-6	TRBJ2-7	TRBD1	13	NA	ASSRGTGGSYEQY
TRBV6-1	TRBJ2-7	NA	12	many	ASSTGIGGYEQY
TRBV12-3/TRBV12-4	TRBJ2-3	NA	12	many	ASSSGPGTDTQY
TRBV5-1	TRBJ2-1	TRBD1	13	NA	ASSLESGGFDEQF
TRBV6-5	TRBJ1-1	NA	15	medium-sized	ASSYSSRKGGNTEAF
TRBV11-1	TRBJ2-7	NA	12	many	ASSFERDSYEQY
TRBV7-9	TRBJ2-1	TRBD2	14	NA	ASSSGGGLSYNEQF
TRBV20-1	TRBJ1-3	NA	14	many	SARDSVRGTGNTIY
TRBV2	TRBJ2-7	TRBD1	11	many	ASSVDRDSEEY
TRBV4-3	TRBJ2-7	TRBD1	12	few	ASSQGDRAGEQY
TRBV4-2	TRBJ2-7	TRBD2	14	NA	ASSREGSGSSYEQY
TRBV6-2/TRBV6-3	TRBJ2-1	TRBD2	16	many	ASSYSASGSPTNNEQF
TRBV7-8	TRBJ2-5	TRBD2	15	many	ASSPGLAGGIGETQY
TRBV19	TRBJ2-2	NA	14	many	ASSTPQGSNTGELF
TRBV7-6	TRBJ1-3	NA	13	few	ASSLAGAGGNTIY
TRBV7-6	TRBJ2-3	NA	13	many	ASSLGGLTKDTQY
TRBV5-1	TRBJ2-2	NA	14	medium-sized	ASSLVAGANTGELF